The 25 T cell receptor beta chains below come from one sample, sequenced in a study of beta chain features in type 1 diabetes. Findings and caveats of the study: In all four CD4+ subsets, TCRB CDR3 length was significantly, moderately reduced in type 1 diabetes.

Every bit of the isolated RNA underwent reverse transcription, so sequencing read expressed TCRB transcripts. TCRdb's table, derived via immunoSEQ multiplex PCR, lists solely in-frame clones and lacks some. The table has about 640,000 clones, over 10% seen once. The antigens these receptors bind are not known. Sequencing was carried out using naive CD4+ T cells from blood. All receptors derive from a man aged 25-40 years with type 1 diabetes.

As for this clone: A junction end diverges from the germline sequence, so it may reflect a read error. The chain uses TRBV7-7 and TRBJ2-2, with D maybe TRBD1 (5 bases). This CDR3 has 15 residues. CDR1 is SSHAT and CDR2 is FNYEAQ in the germline V gene (reference sequence). The CDR3 spells CASSPGAGYTGELFF. The CDR3 DNA is TGTGCTAGCAGCCCCGGCGCAGGGTACACCGGGGAGCTGTTTTTT.

The chain has TRBV6-5 and TRBJ1-2, with 8 positions matching TRBD1. Germline lookup yields CDR1 MNHEY and CDR2 SVGAGI. This CDR3 contains 15 residues. The junction had 6 bases not matched to a gene; V was cut back by 2 bases and J by 4 bases. CDR3 in DNA: TGTGCCAGCAGTTACGGGACAGGTCGGGGCTATGGCTACACCTTC. Protein product: CASSYGTGRGYGYTF.

A few counts support this clone. The chain couples TRBV4-3 to TRBJ1-2; 8 bases align to TRBD1. V lost 0 bases, J lost 5 bases, and 2 bases stayed unmatched. This CDR3 has 14 residues. Germline CDR1 LGHNA, CDR2 YSLEER. CDR3 residues: CASSQDRTGYGYTF. As DNA, the CDR3 is TGCGCCAGCAGCCAAGATCGGACAGGGTATGGCTACACCTTC.

This clone showed up just a few times. The CDR3 sequence is CASSYGGTISYEQYF. CDR3 in DNA: TGTGCCAGCAGTTACGGCGGGACTATATCCTACGAGCAGTACTTC. V gene TRBV28 combines with J gene TRBJ2-7; 7 bases are shared with TRBD2. The length of the CDR3 is 15 residues. Germline loops: CDR1 MDHEN, CDR2 SYDVKM. V lost 4 bases and J lost 1; bases outside the gene matches: 7.

The V and J genes are TRBV7-2 and TRBJ2-4, with 8 bases aligning to TRBD2. The CDR3 covers 16 residues. The J segment lost 0 bases and the V segment lost 3 bases, leaving 4 bases of the junction unmatched. The germline V gene has CDR1 SGHTA and CDR2 FQGNSA. CDR3 protein: CASSLSLAVAKNIQYF. The CDR3 DNA reads as TGTGCCAGCAGCTTGTCACTAGCGGTAGCCAAAAACATTCAGTACTTC.

Turning to this clone: The sample holds other DNA sequences that translate to the same CDR3. The gene calls are TRBV6-5 and TRBJ2-7; D perhaps matches TRBD1 (5 bases). CDR3 length: 14 residues. Germline CDR1 reads MNHEY; CDR2 reads SVGAGI. With 2 bases removed from V and 0 bases from J, the gap between germline ends came to 8 bases. The CDR3 region has the DNA TGTGCCAGCAGTTACCTAGACAGCTCCTACGAGCAGTACTTC. This encodes CASSYLDSSYEQYF.

The V call is TRBV13, the J call TRBJ2-3; D is ambiguous. The CDR3 sequence is 15 residues long. V shed 2 bases and J shed 4 bases, with 13 bases lying between them. Germline CDR1 reads PRHDT; CDR2 reads FYEKMQ (reference sequence). DNA of the CDR3: TGTGCCAGCAGCTTAATTATGGGTGGCGCAGATACGCAGTATTTT. This sequence encodes CASSLIMGGADTQYF.

The gene calls are TRBV30 and TRBJ2-7, with D perhaps given as TRBD1 or TRBD2 (5 bases each). The CDR3 totals 14 residues. CDR1 and CDR2 (germline): GTSNPN, SVGIG (reference sequence). Trimming shortened V by 0 bases and J by 2 bases, and 11 bases separated the two germline ends. In nucleotides, the CDR3 is TGTGCCTGGAGTGTACTTCGGGGCACCTACGAGCAGTACTTC. Protein: CAWSVLRGTYEQYF.

This sequence joins TRBV11-2 and TRBJ2-5; the D call may be TRBD1 or TRBD2 (5 bases each). Trimming shortened V by 4 bases and J by 7 bases, and 19 bases separated the two germline ends. Germline V CDR1 and CDR2: SGHAT, FQNNGV. The CDR3 has 15 amino acids. The CDR3 spells CASSSRYSNGTTQYF. DNA for the CDR3: TGTGCCAGCAGCTCCCGGTACAGCAATGGGACGACCCAGTACTTC.

The chain combines TRBV27 with TRBJ1-5; maybe TRBD1 (5 bases). Trimming stripped 2 bases from V and 2 bases from J, with 13 bases between. The CDR3 consists of 16 residues. The germline V gene encodes CDR1 MNHEY and CDR2 SMNVEV (reference sequence). The CDR3 nucleotides are TGTGCCAGCAGTTTACGCAGGGCGGGGGGCAATCAGCCCCAGCATTTT. Translation gives CASSLRRAGGNQPQHF.

The table lists this clone with a few counts. At one of its ends the junction is not consistent with the germline gene, which may arise from a read error. The CDR3 sequence is CASSEGSRYRENF. Written as DNA, the CDR3 is TGTGCCAGCAGTGAAGGCTCAAGGTACAGGGAGAACTTC. This chain uses TRBV6-1 with TRBJ2-7, with a weak D call TRBD1 (6 bases). Germline-derived CDR1 and CDR2 are MNHNS and SASEGT. This CDR3 comprises 13 residues.

V is TRBV9 and J is TRBJ1-3; D is possibly TRBD1 (5 bases). Trimming left V 0 bases short and J 9 bases short, with 19 bases between. Germline V CDR1 and CDR2: SGDLS, YYNGEE. This CDR3 has 16 amino acids. The CDR3 here is CASSVEAVSGRGTIYF. The CDR3 DNA follows: TGTGCCAGCAGCGTAGAGGCAGTGAGCGGGAGGGGCACCATATATTTT.

This clone was seen just once. The V gene is TRBV2, the J gene TRBJ2-1; 12 bases match TRBD2. Germline V CDR1 and CDR2: SNHLY, FYNNEI. The CDR3 consists of 15 residues. V lost 8 bases to trimming and J lost 7 bases; unmatched junction nucleotides: 9. CDR3 coding DNA: TGTGCCAGCCGAGAAGGACTAGCGGGGCTTAATGAGCAGTTCTTC. Its protein product is CASREGLAGLNEQFF. Supplemented by reference TRBV2 and TRBJ2-1, the full variable domain reads EPEVTQTPSHQVTQMGQEVILRCVPISNHLYFYWYRQILGQKVEFLVSFYNNEISEKSEIFDDQFSVERPDGSNFTLKIRSTKLEDSAMYFCASREGLAGLNEQFFGPGTRLTVL.

The genes are TRBV6-5 and TRBJ1-1, with D uncertain. This CDR3 is 15 amino acids long. CDR1 MNHEY and CDR2 SVGAGI come from the germline V gene. V lost 2 bases to trimming and J lost 1 base, with 11 bases between them. The CDR3 nucleotides are TGTGCCAGCAGTTACGGGATGGGGAAGAACACTGAAGCTTTCTTT. The encoded protein is CASSYGMGKNTEAFF.

This clone was found a few times. The chain is built from TRBV5-8 and TRBJ2-1; D is undetermined. The germline V gene encodes CDR1 SGHTS and CDR2 YDEGEE. The length of the CDR3 is 12 residues. Between the trimmed V and J ends, which lost 0 bases and 7 bases, there was a span of 5 bases. CDR3 DNA: TGTGCCAGCAGCTTGGAGGCGAATGAGCAGTTCTTC. This sequence encodes CASSLEANEQFF.

This clone has just a few counts. This chain connects TRBV10-3 to TRBJ1-5, with TRBD1 as a possible D gene (6 bases). The length of the CDR3 is 13 residues. The germline V and J ends were trimmed by 6 bases and 6 bases, with 12 bases remaining between them. CDR1 ENHRY and CDR2 SYGVKD come from the germline V gene. Here the CDR3 reads CAIRGGQSQPQHF. CDR3 in DNA: TGTGCCATCAGGGGCGGACAGAGTCAGCCCCAGCATTTT.

In its sample, this clone was seen a few times. V is TRBV5-1 and J is TRBJ2-3, with D uncertain. V was trimmed by 0 bases and J by 6 bases, leaving 8 bases between them. The CDR3 covers 13 residues. The V gene's germline CDR1 is SGHRS and CDR2 YFSETQ. The CDR3 sequence: CASSLDNSDTQYF. The CDR3 DNA sequence: TGCGCCAGCAGCTTGGATAACAGCGATACGCAGTATTTT.

This clone was seen more than once but under ten times. The CDR3 bases are TGTGCCAGTACCGATCGGGGACTAGCGGAAGAGACCCAGTACTTC. Residues: CASTDRGLAEETQYF. The V and J genes are TRBV19 and TRBJ2-5; 11 bases fit TRBD2. Trimming took 7 bases from V and 3 from J; bases not matched to a gene: 7. The CDR3 contains 15 residues. Germline V CDR1 and CDR2: LNHDA, SQIVND (reference sequence).

This clone was counted a few times. The rearrangement links TRBV7-2 to TRBJ2-7, with D possibly called TRBD1 or TRBD2 (5 bases each). The CDR3 covers 14 residues. In germline, CDR1 is SGHTA, CDR2 FQGNSA. V was trimmed by 1 base and J by 0 bases, leaving 7 bases between them. CDR3 amino acids: CASSLGGFSYEQYF. The CDR3 DNA reads as TGTGCCAGCAGCTTAGGGGGGTTCTCCTACGAGCAGTACTTC.

This clone has just a few counts. The rearrangement links TRBV7-9 to TRBJ2-7; TRBD1 agrees at 7 bases. The junction had 6 bases not matched to a gene; V was cut back by 2 bases and J by 5 bases. CDR3 length: 14 residues. From germline, CDR1 is SEHNR and CDR2 FQNEAQ (reference sequence). DNA for the CDR3: TGTGCCAGCAGCTTATTGACAGGGCGGGACGAGCAGTACTTC. The encoded protein is CASSLLTGRDEQYF.

The rearrangement uses TRBV7-2 and TRBJ2-5; D is ambiguous. V lost 4 bases, J lost 4 bases, and 13 bases lay in between. The CDR3 totals 14 residues. Germline V gene data show CDR1 as SGHTA and CDR2 as FQGNSA. CDR3 residues: CASSSVQQRETQYF. In DNA form, the CDR3 reads TGTGCCAGCAGCTCTGTACAGCAGCGAGAGACCCAGTACTTC.

The chain joins TRBV18 to TRBJ2-1; D possibly uses TRBD1 or TRBD2 (5 bases each). The CDR3 has 15 amino acids. CDR1 and CDR2 (germline): KGHSH, LQKENI. Trimming cost V 0 bases and J 5 bases, with 11 bases left between them. The CDR3, as DNA: TGTGCCAGCTCACCACCATCGGGGCCCAACAATGAGCAGTTCTTC. Its translation: CASSPPSGPNNEQFF. Based on the CDR3 plus reference TRBV18 and TRBJ2-1, the full variable domain is NAGVMQNPRHLVRRRGQEARLRCSPMKGHSHVYWYRQLPEEGLKFMVYLQKENIIDESGMPKERFSAEFPKEGPSILRIQQVVRGDSAAYFCASSPPSGPNNEQFFGPGTRLTVL.

This clone was counted between two and nine times. The chain couples TRBV7-2 to TRBJ2-1, with TRBD1 identical over 12 bases. The CDR3 runs to 16 residues. Germline V gene sequence: CDR1 SGHTA, CDR2 FQGNSA. With 7 bases clipped from V and 5 bases from J, the junction kept 9 bases outside the gene matches. CDR3 DNA sequence: TGTGCCAGCATCCTCACAAGGGACAGGGGGCACAATGAGCAGTTCTTC. Encoded protein: CASILTRDRGHNEQFF.

This clone came up a few times. The chain has TRBV30 and TRBJ1-5; perhaps TRBD1 as D (6 bases). Germline V gene lookup returns CDR1 GTSNPN and CDR2 SVGIG (reference sequence). V lost 1 base to trimming and J lost 0 bases, with 10 bases between them. The CDR3 covers 15 residues. The CDR3 nucleotides read TGTGCCTGGAGTGGGGGACATTATAGCAATCAGCCCCAGCATTTT. Translation: CAWSGGHYSNQPQHF.

In nucleotides, the CDR3 is TGTGCCAGCAGCCTTACACCGGGTTCAGAGACCCAGTACTTC. Protein sequence: CASSLTPGSETQYF. V and J are TRBV4-2 and TRBJ2-5; D uncertain. V lost 4 bases, J lost 4 bases, and 13 bases lay in between. This CDR3 comprises 14 residues. Germline V lookup: CDR1 LGHNA, CDR2 YNFKEQ.